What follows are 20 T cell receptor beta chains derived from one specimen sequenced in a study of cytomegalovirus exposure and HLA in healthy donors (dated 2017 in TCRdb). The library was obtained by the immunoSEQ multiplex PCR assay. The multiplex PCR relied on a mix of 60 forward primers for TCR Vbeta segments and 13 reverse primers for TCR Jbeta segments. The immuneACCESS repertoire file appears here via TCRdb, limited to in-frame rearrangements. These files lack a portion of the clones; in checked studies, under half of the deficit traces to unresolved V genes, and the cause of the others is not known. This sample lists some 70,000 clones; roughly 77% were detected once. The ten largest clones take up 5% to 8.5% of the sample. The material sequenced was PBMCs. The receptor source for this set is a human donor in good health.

The CDR3 DNA sequence: TGTGCCAGCAGTTACGCTACATCCAGGGAACGTTCACCCCTCCACTTT. This codes for CASSYATSRERSPLHF. V usage is TRBV6-6 and J usage is TRBJ1-6; tentatively, D is TRBD1 (5 bases). V lost 2 bases, J lost 9 bases, and 17 bases lay in between. CDR3 length: 16 residues. Germline V gives CDR1 MNHNY, CDR2 SVGAGI (reference sequence).

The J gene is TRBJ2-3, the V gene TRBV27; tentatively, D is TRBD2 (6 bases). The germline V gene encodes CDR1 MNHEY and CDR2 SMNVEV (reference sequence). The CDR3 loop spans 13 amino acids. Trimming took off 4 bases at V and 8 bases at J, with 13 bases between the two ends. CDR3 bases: TGTGCCAGCAGTTCCCGGGTAGCGGTTACGCAGTATTTT. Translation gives CASSSRVAVTQYF.

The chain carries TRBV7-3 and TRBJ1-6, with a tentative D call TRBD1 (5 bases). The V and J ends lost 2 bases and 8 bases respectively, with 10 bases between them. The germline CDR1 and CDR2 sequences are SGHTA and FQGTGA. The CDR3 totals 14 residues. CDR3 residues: CASSLGAGYSPLHF. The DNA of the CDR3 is TGTGCCAGCAGCTTAGGAGCAGGGTATTCACCCCTCCACTTT. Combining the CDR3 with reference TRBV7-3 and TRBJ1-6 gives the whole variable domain GAGVSQTPSNKVTEKGKYVELRCDPISGHTALYWYRQSLGQGPEFLIYFQGTGAADDSGLPNDRFFAVRPEGSVSTLKIQRTERGDSAVYLCASSLGAGYSPLHFGNGTRLTVT.

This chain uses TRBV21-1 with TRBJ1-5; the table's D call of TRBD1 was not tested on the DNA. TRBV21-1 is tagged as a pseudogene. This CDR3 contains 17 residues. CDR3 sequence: CASSWAGPEGQRQPQHF. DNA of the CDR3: TGTGCCAGCAGTTGGGCCGGCCCCGAAGGTCAGAGACAGCCCCAGCATTTT.

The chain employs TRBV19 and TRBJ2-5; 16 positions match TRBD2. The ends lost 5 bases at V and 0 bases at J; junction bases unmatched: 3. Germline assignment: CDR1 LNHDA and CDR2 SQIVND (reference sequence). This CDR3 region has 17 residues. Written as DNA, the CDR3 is TGTGCCAGTAGTTCGGGACTAGCGGGGGGGTACCAAGAGACCCAGTACTTC. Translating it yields CASSSGLAGGYQETQYF.

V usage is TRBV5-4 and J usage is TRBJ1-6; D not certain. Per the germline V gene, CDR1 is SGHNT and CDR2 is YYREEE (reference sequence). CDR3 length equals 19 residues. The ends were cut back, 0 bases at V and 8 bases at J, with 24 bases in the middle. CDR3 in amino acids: CASSLASPGVDIRDSPLHF. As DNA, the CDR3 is TGTGCCAGCAGCTTGGCCTCTCCCGGGGTCGACATAAGGGATTCACCCCTCCACTTT.

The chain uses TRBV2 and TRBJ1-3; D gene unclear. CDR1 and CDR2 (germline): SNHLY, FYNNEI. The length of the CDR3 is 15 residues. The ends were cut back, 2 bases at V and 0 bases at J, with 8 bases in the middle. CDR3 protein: CASSERWSSGNTIYF. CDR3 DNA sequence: TGTGCCAGCAGTGAAAGGTGGAGCTCTGGAAACACCATATATTTT.

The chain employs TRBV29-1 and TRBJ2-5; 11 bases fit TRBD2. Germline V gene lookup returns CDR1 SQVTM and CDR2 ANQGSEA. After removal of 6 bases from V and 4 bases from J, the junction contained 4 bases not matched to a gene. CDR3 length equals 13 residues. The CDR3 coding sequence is TGCAGCGTCTCCGGGACTAGCGGAGAGACCCAGTACTTC. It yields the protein CSVSGTSGETQYF.

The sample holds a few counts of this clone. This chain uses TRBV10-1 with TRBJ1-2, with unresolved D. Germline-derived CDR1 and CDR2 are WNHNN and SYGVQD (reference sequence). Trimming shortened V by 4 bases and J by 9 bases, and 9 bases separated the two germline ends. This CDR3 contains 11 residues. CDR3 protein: CASSVRVSYTF. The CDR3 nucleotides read TGCGCCAGCAGTGTGAGAGTGAGCTACACCTTC.

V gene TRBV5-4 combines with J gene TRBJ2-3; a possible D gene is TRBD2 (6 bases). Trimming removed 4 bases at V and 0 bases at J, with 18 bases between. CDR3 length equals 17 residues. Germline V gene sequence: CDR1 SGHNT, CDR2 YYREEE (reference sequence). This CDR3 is CASSHPLSRESTDTQYF. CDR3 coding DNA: TGTGCCAGCAGCCACCCCCTGAGTCGGGAGAGCACAGATACGCAGTATTTT. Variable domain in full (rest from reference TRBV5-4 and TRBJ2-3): ETGVTQSPTHLIKTRGQQVTLRCSSQSGHNTVSWYQQALGQGPQFIFQYYREEENGRGNFPPRFSGLQFPNYSSELNVNALELDDSALYLCASSHPLSRESTDTQYFGPGTRLTVL.

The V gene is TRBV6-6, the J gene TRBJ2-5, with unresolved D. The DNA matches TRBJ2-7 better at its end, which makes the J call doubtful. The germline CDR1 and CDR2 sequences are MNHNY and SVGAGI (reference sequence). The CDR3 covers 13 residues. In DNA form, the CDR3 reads TGTGCCAGCAGTTACCTTCGTAGATACGAGCAGTACTTC. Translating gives CASSYLRRYEQYF.

The chain's CDR3 is CASSLGTTGIYNEQFF. In DNA, the CDR3 is TGCGCCAGCAGCTTGGGAACGACAGGAATCTACAATGAGCAGTTCTTC. The V call is TRBV5-1, the J call TRBJ2-1; tentatively, D is TRBD1 (6 bases). V was clipped by 0 bases and J by 3 bases, with 13 bases between them. The germline V gene encodes CDR1 SGHRS and CDR2 YFSETQ. The CDR3 covers 16 residues.

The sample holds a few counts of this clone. The CDR3 nucleotides read TGTGCCAGCAGCTTAGGGGGAGGTCGGGGCAATTCACCCCTCCACTTT. Residues: CASSLGGGRGNSPLHF. This chain uses TRBV11-2 with TRBJ1-6, with D tentatively TRBD1 (5 bases). Per germline, CDR1 SGHAT and CDR2 FQNNGV. Trimming took off 1 base at V and 7 bases at J, with 14 bases between the two ends. The CDR3 sequence is 16 residues long.

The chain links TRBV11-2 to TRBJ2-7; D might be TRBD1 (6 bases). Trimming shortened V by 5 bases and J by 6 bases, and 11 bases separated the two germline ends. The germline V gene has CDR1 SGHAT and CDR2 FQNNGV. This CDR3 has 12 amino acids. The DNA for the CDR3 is TGTGCCAGCAGCAGCACAGGGCTCGAGCAGTACTTC. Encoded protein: CASSSTGLEQYF.

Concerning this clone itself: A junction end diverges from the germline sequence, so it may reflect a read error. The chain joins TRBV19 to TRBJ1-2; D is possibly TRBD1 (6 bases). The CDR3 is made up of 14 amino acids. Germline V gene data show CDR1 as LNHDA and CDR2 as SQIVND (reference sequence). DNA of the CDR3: TGTGCCAGTACCGCACGACAGGATAACTATGGCTACCCCTTC. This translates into CASTARQDNYGYPF.

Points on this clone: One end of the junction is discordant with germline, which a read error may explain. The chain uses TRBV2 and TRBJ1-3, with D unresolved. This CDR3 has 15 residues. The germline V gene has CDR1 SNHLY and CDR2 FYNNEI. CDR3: CASSEDIAAGNTIYF. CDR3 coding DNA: TGTGCCAGCAGCGAAGACATTGCCGCTGGAAACACCATATATTTT.

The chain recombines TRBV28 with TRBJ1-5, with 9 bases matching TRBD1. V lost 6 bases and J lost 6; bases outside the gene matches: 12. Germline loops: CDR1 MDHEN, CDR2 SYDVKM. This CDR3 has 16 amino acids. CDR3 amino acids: CASRSSGTGSRQPQHF. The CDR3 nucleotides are TGTGCCAGCAGATCTTCCGGGACAGGGAGCCGTCAGCCCCAGCATTTT.

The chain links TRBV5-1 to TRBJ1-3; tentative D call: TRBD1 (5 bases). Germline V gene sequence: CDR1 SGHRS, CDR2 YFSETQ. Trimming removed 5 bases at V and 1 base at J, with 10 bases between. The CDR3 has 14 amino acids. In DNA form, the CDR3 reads TGCGCCAGCAGATCTGACAGATCTGGAAACACCATATATTTT. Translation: CASRSDRSGNTIYF.

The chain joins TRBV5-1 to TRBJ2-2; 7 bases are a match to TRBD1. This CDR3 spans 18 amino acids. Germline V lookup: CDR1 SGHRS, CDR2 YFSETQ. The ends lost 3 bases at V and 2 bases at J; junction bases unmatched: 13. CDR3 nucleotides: TGCGCCAGCAGCTGGGGTTTATGGGGACAGAACAACACCGGGGAGCTGTTTTTT. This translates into CASSWGLWGQNNTGELFF.

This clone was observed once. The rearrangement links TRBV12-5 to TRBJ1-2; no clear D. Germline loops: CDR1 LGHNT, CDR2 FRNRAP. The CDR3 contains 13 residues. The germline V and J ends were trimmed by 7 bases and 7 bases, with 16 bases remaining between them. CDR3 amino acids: CASAPRARGGYTF. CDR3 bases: TGTGCTAGTGCCCCTCGCGCTCGAGGTGGCTACACCTTC.